The 7 T cell receptor beta chains below all came from one sample that was sequenced in a study of identical twins (dated by TCRdb to 2016 to 2018). Libraries came from 5' RACE. Data came from an Illumina HiSeq 2000. Using fastp at Q25 and MiXCR, TCRdb reprocessed the public reads and kept productive beta chains. Entries that share a CDR3 protein sequence are merged under the most common genes and DNA. This sample gives about 200,000 distinct CDR3 sequences in total; under 10% of them show up just once. The ten largest clones capture less than 2% of the sample. Another study also made use of these data, one on yellow fever vaccine responses in identical twins.

Sequenced input: memory (CD45RO+) T cells sorted from blood. The cell subset or site label corresponds to: CD45RO+ enriched T cells. These receptors all stem from a woman aged 18-35 years in good health.

In its sample, this clonotype was seen a few times. J is TRBJ1-6 and V is TRBV12-3 or TRBV12-4; TRBD1 is a possible D gene (5 bases). V shed 5 bases and J shed 4 bases, with 12 bases lying between them. The CDR3 is 15 residues long. As DNA, the CDR3 is TGTGCCAGCAGTACGGGGCCACCTTATAATTCACCCCTCCACTTT. Its translation: CASSTGPPYNSPLHF.

In this sample, this clonotype turned up a few times. The gene calls are TRBV2 and TRBJ1-2; possibly TRBD1 for D (5 bases). The germline V and J ends were trimmed by 4 bases and 4 bases, with 13 bases remaining between them. Looked up from germline, CDR1 is SNHLY and CDR2 is FYNNEI. The CDR3 extends over 14 amino acids. Written as DNA, the CDR3 is TGTGCCAGCAGTGCCCTTGACAGACGCTATGGCTACACCTTC. Translating gives CASSALDRRYGYTF.

This clonotype was recorded a few times. CDR3 loop: CAWSEGNSAGNTIYF. The DNA for the CDR3 is TGTGCCTGGAGTGAAGGGAACAGCGCTGGAAACACCATATATTTT. J is TRBJ1-3 and V is TRBV30; no firm D call. This CDR3 contains 15 residues. Germline V CDR1 and CDR2: GTSNPN, SVGIG (reference sequence). V was cut by 1 base and J by 2 bases, with 12 bases left in between.

This clonotype was counted at least ten times. The rearrangement joins TRBV6-2 or TRBV6-3 to TRBJ2-3; 9 bases match TRBD2. The junction had 8 bases not matched to a gene; V was cut back by 5 bases and J by 2 bases. There are 16 residues in the CDR3. The germline V gene encodes CDR1 MNHEY and CDR2 SVGEGT. The CDR3 reads CASSKTSGFFTDTQYF. The CDR3 DNA is TGTGCCAGCAGTAAGACTAGCGGTTTCTTCACAGATACGCAGTATTTT.

This clonotype was counted a few times. The chain is built from TRBV5-1 and TRBJ2-1, with D perhaps given as TRBD1 or TRBD2 (6 bases each). This CDR3 comprises 14 residues. V lost 5 bases and J lost 4, with 13 bases in between. The germline gives CDR1 SGHRS, CDR2 YFSETQ. CDR3 amino acids: CASRVGGAYNEQFF. CDR3 nucleotide sequence: TGCGCCAGCAGGGTGGGGGGCGCTTACAATGAGCAGTTCTTC.

In the case of this clonotype: Sequence at one end of the junction differs from germline and may be a read error. This chain links TRBV3-1 with TRBJ2-2; weak D call: TRBD1 (6 bases). Germline CDR1 reads LGHDT; CDR2 reads YNNKEL (reference sequence). The CDR3 covers 13 residues. The DNA of the CDR3 is TGTGCCAGCACCCAACAGGGCACCGGGGAGCTGTTTTTT. It specifies CASTQQGTGELFF.

This clonotype was recorded at least ten times. Here the CDR3 reads CASSLGLAGETQYF. CDR3 coding DNA: TGCGCCAGCAGCTTGGGACTAGCGGGAGAGACCCAGTACTTC. The rearrangement joins TRBV5-1 to TRBJ2-5; 10 nucleotides line up with TRBD2. The CDR3 covers 14 residues. The V segment lost 0 bases and the J segment 4 bases; nucleotides outside the gene matches: 0. In germline, CDR1 is SGHRS, CDR2 YFSETQ.